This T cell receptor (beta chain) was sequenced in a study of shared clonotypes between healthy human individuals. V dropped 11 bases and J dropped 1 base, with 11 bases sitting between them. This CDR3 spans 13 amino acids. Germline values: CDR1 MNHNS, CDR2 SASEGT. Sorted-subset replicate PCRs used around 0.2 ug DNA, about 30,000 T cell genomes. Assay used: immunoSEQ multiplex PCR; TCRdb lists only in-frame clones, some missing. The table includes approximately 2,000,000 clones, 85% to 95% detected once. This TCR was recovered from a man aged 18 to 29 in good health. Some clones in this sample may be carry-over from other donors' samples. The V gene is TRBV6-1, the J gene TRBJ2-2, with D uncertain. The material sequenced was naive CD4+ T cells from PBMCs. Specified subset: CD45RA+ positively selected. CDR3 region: CASETVNTGELFF. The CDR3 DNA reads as TGTGCCTCAGAGACGGTGAACACCGGGGAGCTGTTTTTT.